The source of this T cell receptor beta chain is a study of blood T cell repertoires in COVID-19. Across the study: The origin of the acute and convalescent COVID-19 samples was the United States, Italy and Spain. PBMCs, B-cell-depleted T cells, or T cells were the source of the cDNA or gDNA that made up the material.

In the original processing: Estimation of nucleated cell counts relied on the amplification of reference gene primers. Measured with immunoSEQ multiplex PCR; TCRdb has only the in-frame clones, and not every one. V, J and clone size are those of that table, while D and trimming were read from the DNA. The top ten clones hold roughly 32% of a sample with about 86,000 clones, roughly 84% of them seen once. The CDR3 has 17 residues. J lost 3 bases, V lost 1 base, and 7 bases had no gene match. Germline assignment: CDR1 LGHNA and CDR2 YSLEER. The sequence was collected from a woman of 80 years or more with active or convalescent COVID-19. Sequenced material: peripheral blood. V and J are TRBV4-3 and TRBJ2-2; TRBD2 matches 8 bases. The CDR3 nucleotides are TGCGCCAGCAGCCAAGCGGCGGGGGGCCCGGACACCGGGGAGCTGTTTTTT. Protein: CASSQAAGGPDTGELFF.